There are many counts of the clone carrying this T cell receptor beta chain. MiXCR, applied by TCRdb to the 5' RACE reads, yields one record per CDR3 protein. The sample shows approximately 230,000 distinct CDR3 sequences, around 15% of them seen only once. The data are from a study of T-cell memory formation after mild COVID-19. The CDR3 consists of 17 residues. The germline CDR1 and CDR2 sequences are LGHNA and YNFKEQ. V shed 8 bases, J shed 1 base, and the junction held 15 bases outside the gene matches. Sequencing was performed on PBMCs or a T cell subset sorted from them (not recorded which). The V gene is TRBV4-2, the J gene TRBJ2-5; 8 positions match TRBD2. This sequence originates from a man aged 18 to 29 who had mild COVID-19 (a few samples of this study predate the infection). Cell type and time point are not known. CDR3 bases: TGTGCCAGCCGCATGGTATCAGGGCGGGGGGCCCAAGAGACCCAGTACTTC. It specifies CASRMVSGRGAQETQYF.